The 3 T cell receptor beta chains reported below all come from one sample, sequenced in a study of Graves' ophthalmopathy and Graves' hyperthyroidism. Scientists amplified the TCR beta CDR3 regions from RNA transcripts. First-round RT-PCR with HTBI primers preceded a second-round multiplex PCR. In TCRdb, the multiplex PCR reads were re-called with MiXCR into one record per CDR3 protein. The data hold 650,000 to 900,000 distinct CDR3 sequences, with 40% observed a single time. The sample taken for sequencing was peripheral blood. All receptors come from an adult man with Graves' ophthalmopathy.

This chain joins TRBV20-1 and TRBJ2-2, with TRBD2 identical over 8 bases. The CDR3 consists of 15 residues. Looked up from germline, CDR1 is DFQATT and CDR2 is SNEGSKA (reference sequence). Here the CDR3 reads CRSGGPSTNTGELFF. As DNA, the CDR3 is TGCAGGTCGGGAGGGCCAAGTACGAACACCGGGGAGCTGTTTTTT.

CDR3 coding DNA: TGTGCCAGCAGTTCCGGACAGGGCTTTTCACCCCTCCACTTT. As protein: CASSSGQGFSPLHF. V is TRBV25-1 and J is TRBJ1-6; 8 nucleotides agree with TRBD1. This CDR3 has 14 amino acids. With 5 bases clipped from V and 9 bases from J, the junction kept 6 bases outside the gene matches. Per germline, CDR1 MGHDK and CDR2 SYGVNS.

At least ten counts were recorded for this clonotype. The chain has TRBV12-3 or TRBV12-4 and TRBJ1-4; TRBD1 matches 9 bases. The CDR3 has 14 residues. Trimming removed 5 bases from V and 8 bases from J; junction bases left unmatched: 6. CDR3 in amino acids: CASSPGQGREKLFF. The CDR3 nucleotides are TGTGCCAGCAGTCCGGGACAGGGACGAGAAAAACTGTTTTTT.